The 27 T cell receptor beta chains below come from one sample, sequenced in a study of T-cell reconstitution after alpha-beta-depleted transplantation in children. The authors prepared the TCRbeta library with unique molecular identifiers. TCRdb itself ran the PCR reads through MiXCR, one entry per CDR3 protein. Of 83,000 or so distinct CDR3 sequences in the sample, roughly 8% were seen once. Source: PBMCs from the stem cell graft donor, taken from the stem cell graft. The receptors derive from a human donor who donated a stem cell graft to a child with congenital amegakaryocytic thrombocytopenia.

This clonotype was recorded many times. A junction end diverges from the germline sequence, so it may reflect a read error. The chain couples TRBV7-2 to TRBJ2-5, with 7 positions matching TRBD1. The CDR3 extends over 17 amino acids. The germline V gene has CDR1 SGHTA and CDR2 FQGNSA. The CDR3 reads CASSIALGTEKAETQYF. DNA for the CDR3: TGTGCCAGCAGCATAGCGCTGGGGACAGAGAAGGCGGAGACCCAGTACTTC.

This clonotype was found many times. The CDR3 nucleotides read TGTGCCAGCAGTCAACTAGCGGGACGCGGAGGGAATGAGCAGTTCTTC. This encodes CASSQLAGRGGNEQFF. This chain connects TRBV27 to TRBJ2-1, with TRBD2 matching 10 bases. This CDR3 region has 16 residues. V was pared by 5 bases and J by 7 bases, with 11 bases of the junction left unmatched. Germline CDR1 MNHEY, CDR2 SMNVEV (reference sequence).

V gene TRBV5-1 combines with J gene TRBJ2-1; 10 positions agree with TRBD1. This CDR3 region has 16 residues. Germline loops: CDR1 SGHRS, CDR2 YFSETQ. The ends lost 4 bases at V and 7 bases at J; junction bases unmatched: 11. This CDR3 is CASSHRDRGALNEQFF. The CDR3 nucleotides read TGCGCCAGCAGCCACCGGGACAGGGGAGCGCTTAATGAGCAGTTCTTC.

This clonotype turned up a few times. The V gene is TRBV29-1, the J gene TRBJ1-1, with 9 positions matching TRBD1. This CDR3 has 15 amino acids. Unmatched junction bases numbered 15, after V lost 7 bases and J lost 6 bases. The V gene's germline CDR1 is SQVTM and CDR2 ANQGSEA. The DNA for the CDR3 is TGCAGCGCCAAAACCCGCCGGGACAGGGAATCTGAAGCTTTCTTT. Amino acids: CSAKTRRDRESEAFF.

The table lists this clonotype with many counts. V gene TRBV29-1 combines with J gene TRBJ1-2; D is perhaps TRBD1 (5 bases). V was shortened by 4 bases and J by 0 bases, with 12 bases between the two germline ends. Germline values: CDR1 SQVTM, CDR2 ANQGSEA. The CDR3 is 14 residues long. The CDR3 DNA reads TGCAGCGTTGGCCGAGGGGAGGCTAACTATGGCTACACCTTC. Amino acids: CSVGRGEANYGYTF. The full variable domain, in which reference TRBV29-1 and TRBJ1-2 provide the parts outside the CDR3, is SAVISQKPSRDICQRGTSLTIQCQVDSQVTMMFWYRQQPGQSLTLIATANQGSEATYESGFVIDKFPISRPNLTFSTLTVSNMSPEDSSIYLCSVGRGEANYGYTFGSGTRLTVV.

This clonotype was counted only a few times. Just one base apart from a much larger clone, this may be a read error. The chain recombines TRBV7-8 with TRBJ2-6; the D gene is possibly TRBD2 (6 bases). The germline V gene has CDR1 SGHVS and CDR2 FQNEAQ. CDR3 length: 15 amino acids. The CDR3 nucleotides read TGTGCCAGCAGCCGGAGGGGATCTGGGGCCAACGGCCTGACTTTC. Translated: CASSRRGSGANGLTF.

This clonotype has a count of ten or more. The rearrangement uses TRBV3-1 and TRBJ2-7; D might be TRBD1 (7 bases). The CDR3 has 14 residues. Trimming removed 1 base at V and 7 bases at J, with 14 bases between. Germline-derived CDR1 and CDR2 are LGHDT and YNNKEL (reference sequence). As DNA, the CDR3 is TGTGCCAGCAGCCAAGTCCGACAGGGAGGAGAGCAGTACTTC. Translated, it gives CASSQVRQGGEQYF.

In this sample, this clonotype turned up many times. The CDR3 loop is CASSQLGVSGNTIYF. The CDR3, as DNA: TGCGCCAGCAGCCAGTTGGGAGTCTCTGGAAACACCATATATTTT. The rearrangement links TRBV4-1 to TRBJ1-3, with D hard to call. This CDR3 region has 15 residues. The V end was cut by 3 bases, the J end by 0 bases, with 9 bases between. The germline V gene has CDR1 MGHRA and CDR2 YSYEKL.

This clonotype was recorded many times. The chain combines TRBV28 with TRBJ1-1; 7 nucleotides match TRBD1. CDR1 MDHEN and CDR2 SYDVKM come from the germline V gene. After removal of 6 bases from V and 3 bases from J, the junction contained 4 bases not matched to a gene. This CDR3 contains 13 residues. Here the CDR3 DNA reads TGTGCCAGCAGGGAAGACAGGGACACTGAAGCTTTCTTT. Translating gives CASREDRDTEAFF.

The chain uses TRBV12-3 or TRBV12-4 and TRBJ2-3, with D possibly being TRBD2 (6 bases). The CDR3 loop spans 17 amino acids. V was pared by 3 bases and J by 3 bases, with 19 bases between. This CDR3 reads CASSFGETGVGTDTQYF. For the CDR3, the DNA is TGTGCCAGCAGTTTTGGGGAGACGGGAGTGGGGACAGATACGCAGTATTTT.

Concerning this clonotype itself: This sequence may be a read error, since a much larger clone differs from it by one base. The CDR3 carries no conserved terminal phenylalanine or tryptophan, so it likely arises from a read error. The gene calls are TRBV5-5 and TRBJ2-3; no clear D. Trimming took 1 base from V and 5 from J, leaving 14 bases between them. The CDR3 has 15 amino acids. Germline CDR1 and CDR2: SGHKS and YYEKEE (reference sequence). CDR3 in amino acids: CASSLIPEKGDTQYL. The DNA of the CDR3 is TGTGCCAGCAGCTTGATACCAGAAAAAGGAGATACGCAGTATTTG.

This clonotype was detected ten times or more. This chain joins TRBV5-1 and TRBJ1-2; tentative D call: TRBD1 (5 bases). This CDR3 spans 14 amino acids. In germline, CDR1 is SGHRS, CDR2 YFSETQ. The ends were cut back, 7 bases at V and 6 bases at J, with 19 bases in the middle. The CDR3 sequence is CASVRNPGTDGYTF. CDR3 nucleotide sequence: TGCGCCAGCGTTCGTAATCCAGGGACTGATGGCTACACCTTC.

V usage is TRBV7-9 and J usage is TRBJ2-5; D remains unclear. The CDR3 runs 12 residues. The germline CDR1 and CDR2 sequences are SEHNR and FQNEAQ (reference sequence). V was clipped by 3 bases and J by 9 bases, with 11 bases between them. CDR3 protein: CASSFKGKPQYF. In DNA form, the CDR3 reads TGTGCCAGCAGCTTCAAAGGGAAGCCCCAGTACTTC.

In this sample, this clonotype turned up many times. The rearrangement links TRBV6-1 to TRBJ2-7; no reliable D call. The CDR3 length is 13 residues. The germline V gene has CDR1 MNHNS and CDR2 SASEGT. Trimming pared 4 bases from V and 5 bases from J, leaving 12 bases between. The CDR3 reads CASSGHSIHEQYF. For the CDR3, the DNA is TGTGCCAGCAGTGGTCACAGTATCCACGAGCAGTACTTC.

The chain is built from TRBV5-5 and TRBJ2-3; D is perhaps TRBD2 (7 bases). Trimming took 1 base from V and 4 from J, leaving 13 bases between them. The germline CDR1 and CDR2 sequences are SGHKS and YYEKEE (reference sequence). There are 15 residues in the CDR3. As DNA, the CDR3 is TGTGCCAGCAGCTTGCATGAAGGGGGGGCAGATACGCAGTATTTT. It encodes CASSLHEGGADTQYF.

This clonotype was counted many times. V gene TRBV7-2 combines with J gene TRBJ1-6; maybe TRBD1 (6 bases). Per the germline V gene, CDR1 is SGHTA and CDR2 is FQGNSA. The length of the CDR3 is 14 residues. With 5 bases removed from V and 10 bases from J, the gap between germline ends came to 15 bases. CDR3 sequence reads: CASSLTGGKSPLHF. The CDR3 DNA is TGTGCCAGCAGCCTGACAGGCGGAAAGTCACCCCTCCACTTT.

This clonotype was counted only a few times. The rearrangement uses TRBV20-1 and TRBJ2-7; TRBD2 agrees at 11 bases. From germline, CDR1 is DFQATT and CDR2 SNEGSKA (reference sequence). This CDR3 has 13 amino acids. The trim removed 5 bases at V and 6 bases at J, leaving 6 bases unmatched. The CDR3 spells CSAPQLAGGEQYF. The CDR3 bases are TGCAGTGCTCCCCAGCTAGCGGGAGGCGAGCAGTACTTC.

This clonotype was detected ten times or more. The chain links TRBV30 to TRBJ2-2; D may be TRBD2 (6 bases). Germline V lookup: CDR1 GTSNPN, CDR2 SVGIG (reference sequence). With 0 bases removed from V and 10 bases from J, the gap between germline ends came to 9 bases. The CDR3 covers 12 residues. This CDR3 reads CAWSVLREELFF. As DNA, the CDR3 is TGTGCCTGGAGTGTCTTGCGGGAGGAGCTGTTTTTT.

Many counts were recorded for this clonotype. The chain recombines TRBV20-1 with TRBJ1-1; unclear D gene. The germline V and J ends were trimmed by 6 bases and 6 bases, with 17 bases remaining between them. The CDR3 loop spans 13 amino acids. Per the germline V gene, CDR1 is DFQATT and CDR2 is SNEGSKA (reference sequence). DNA for the CDR3: TGCAGTGCCCTGGTCGGGCAGTACGCTGAAGCTTTCTTT. The encoded protein is CSALVGQYAEAFF.

This clonotype was observed a handful of times. This rearrangement joins TRBV4-3 to TRBJ2-5; TRBD2 is a possible D gene (6 bases). In germline, CDR1 is LGHNA, CDR2 YSLEER. The CDR3 extends over 16 amino acids. Trimming removed 0 bases at V and 1 base at J, with 12 bases between. CDR3 in amino acids: CASSQELAGSQETQYF. For the CDR3, the DNA is TGCGCCAGCAGCCAAGAGCTGGCGGGGAGCCAAGAGACCCAGTACTTC.

This clonotype was recorded at least ten times. The V and J genes are TRBV11-2 and TRBJ2-5; D remains unclear. Germline V gives CDR1 SGHAT, CDR2 FQNNGV. This CDR3 contains 12 residues. V gave up 5 bases and J gave up 1 base, with 5 bases separating them. CDR3 region: CASSRAQETQYF. CDR3 nucleotide sequence: TGTGCCAGCAGCCGGGCCCAAGAGACCCAGTACTTC.

V is TRBV7-6 and J is TRBJ2-1, with D perhaps TRBD2 (6 bases). The CDR3 consists of 11 residues. The V and J ends lost 5 bases and 12 bases respectively, with 11 bases between them. The germline gives CDR1 SGHVS, CDR2 FNYEAQ. CDR3 in amino acids: CASSAGGRQFF. The CDR3 nucleotides read TGTGCCAGCAGCGCTGGGGGGAGGCAGTTCTTC.

Many counts were recorded for this clonotype. The rearrangement uses TRBV20-1 and TRBJ2-3; 7 positions match TRBD2. Trimming took 6 bases from V and 0 from J; bases not matched to a gene: 9. This CDR3 spans 15 amino acids. The germline CDR1 and CDR2 sequences are DFQATT and SNEGSKA (reference sequence). CDR3 amino acids: CSATDGGSSTDTQYF. The DNA of the CDR3 is TGCAGTGCAACGGACGGGGGGTCGAGCACAGATACGCAGTATTTT.

The rearrangement links TRBV29-1 to TRBJ1-2; perhaps TRBD1 as D (6 bases). CDR1 is SQVTM and CDR2 is ANQGSEA in the germline V gene. CDR3 size: 12 residues. V was clipped by 4 bases and J by 3 bases, with 9 bases between them. CDR3 bases: TGCAGCGTTGCCGGGGGCGACTATGGCTACACCTTC. This translates into CSVAGGDYGYTF.

This clonotype was detected only a few times. This chain connects TRBV28 to TRBJ1-3; D is uncertain. V lost 7 bases and J 0 bases, leaving 10 bases between the germline ends. From germline, CDR1 is MDHEN and CDR2 SYDVKM. CDR3 length: 14 amino acids. CDR3 nucleotide sequence: TGTGCCAGCACCGCTGGGAGCTCTGGAAACACCATATATTTT. Its protein product is CASTAGSSGNTIYF.

The chain has TRBV18 and TRBJ1-1; D call uncertain. CDR1 is KGHSH and CDR2 is LQKENI in the germline V gene. Trimming removed 5 bases from V and 0 bases from J, with 7 bases in between. This CDR3 has 13 residues. CDR3 in amino acids: CASSSGMNTEAFF. CDR3 bases: TGTGCCAGCTCATCGGGGATGAACACTGAAGCTTTCTTT.

This clonotype was detected ten times or more. The chain is built from TRBV16 and TRBJ2-4; 7 bases are shared with TRBD1. Germline V gene lookup returns CDR1 KGHSY and CDR2 FQNENV. Trimming took 1 base from V and 5 from J; bases not matched to a gene: 11. This CDR3 is built from 17 residues. In nucleotides, the CDR3 is TGTGCCAGCAGCCAATTTCCGCGGAATACAGGGGAAAACATTCAGTACTTC. Translating it yields CASSQFPRNTGENIQYF.